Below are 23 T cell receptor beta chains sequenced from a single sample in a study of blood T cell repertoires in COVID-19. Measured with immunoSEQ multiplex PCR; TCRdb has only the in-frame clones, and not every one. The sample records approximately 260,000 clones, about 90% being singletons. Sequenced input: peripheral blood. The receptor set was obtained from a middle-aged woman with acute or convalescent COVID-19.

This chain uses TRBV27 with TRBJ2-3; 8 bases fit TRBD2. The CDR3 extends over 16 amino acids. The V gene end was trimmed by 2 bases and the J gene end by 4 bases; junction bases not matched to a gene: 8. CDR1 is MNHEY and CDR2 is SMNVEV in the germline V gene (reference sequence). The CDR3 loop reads CASSLRGGAVADTQYF. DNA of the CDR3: TGTGCCAGCAGTTTACGGGGGGGGGCCGTGGCAGATACGCAGTATTTT.

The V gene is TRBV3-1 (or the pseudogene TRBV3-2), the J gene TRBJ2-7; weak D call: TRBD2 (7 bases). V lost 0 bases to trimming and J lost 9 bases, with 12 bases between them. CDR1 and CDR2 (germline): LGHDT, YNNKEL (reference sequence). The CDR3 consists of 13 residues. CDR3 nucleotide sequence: TGTGCCAGCAGCCAAGATACGGGGGGCGCGCAGTACGTC. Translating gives CASSQDTGGAQYV.

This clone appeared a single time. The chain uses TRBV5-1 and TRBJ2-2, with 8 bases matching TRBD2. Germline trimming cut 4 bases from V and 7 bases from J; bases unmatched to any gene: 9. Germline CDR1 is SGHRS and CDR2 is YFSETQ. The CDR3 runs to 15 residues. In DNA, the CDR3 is TGCGCCAGCAGCCCCGGGGGGGGCGCCGGCGGGGAGCTGTTTTTT. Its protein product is CASSPGGGAGGELFF.

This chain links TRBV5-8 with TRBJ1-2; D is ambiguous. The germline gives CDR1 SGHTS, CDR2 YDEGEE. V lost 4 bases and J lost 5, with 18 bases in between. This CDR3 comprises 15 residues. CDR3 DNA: TGTGCCAGCAGCCTCGGGTATCGGGGAAGGTATGGCTACACCTTC. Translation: CASSLGYRGRYGYTF.

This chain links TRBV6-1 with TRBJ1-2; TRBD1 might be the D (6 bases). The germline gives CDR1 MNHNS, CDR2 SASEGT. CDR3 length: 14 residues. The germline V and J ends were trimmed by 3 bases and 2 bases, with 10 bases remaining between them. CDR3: CASSDHGQNYGYTF. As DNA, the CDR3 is TGTGCCAGCAGTGACCATGGACAGAACTATGGCTACACCTTC.

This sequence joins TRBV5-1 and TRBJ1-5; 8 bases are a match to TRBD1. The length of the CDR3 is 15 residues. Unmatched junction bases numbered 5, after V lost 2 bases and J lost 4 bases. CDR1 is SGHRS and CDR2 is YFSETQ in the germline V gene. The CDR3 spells CASSFGGQANQPQHF. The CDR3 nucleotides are TGCGCCAGCAGCTTCGGGGGACAGGCGAATCAGCCCCAGCATTTT.

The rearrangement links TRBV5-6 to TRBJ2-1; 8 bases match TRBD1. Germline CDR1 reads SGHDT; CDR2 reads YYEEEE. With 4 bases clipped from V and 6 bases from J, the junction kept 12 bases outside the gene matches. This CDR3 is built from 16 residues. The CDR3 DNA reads TGTGCCAGCAGCGATGACCGGGACAGGTCAGCCAATGAGCAGTTCTTC. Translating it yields CASSDDRDRSANEQFF.

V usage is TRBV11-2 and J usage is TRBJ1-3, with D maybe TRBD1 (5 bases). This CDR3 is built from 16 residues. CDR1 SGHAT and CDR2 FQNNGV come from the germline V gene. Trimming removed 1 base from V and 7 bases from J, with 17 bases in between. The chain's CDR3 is CASSLAGQSFGNTIYF. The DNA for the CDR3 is TGTGCCAGCAGCTTAGCAGGGCAGAGCTTCGGCAACACCATATATTTT.

This CDR3 reads CASSFYRPGTGSLNQPQHF. DNA for the CDR3: TGTGCCAGCAGCTTCTACCGTCCCGGGACAGGGAGCCTTAATCAGCCCCAGCATTTT. This chain joins TRBV5-6 and TRBJ1-5, with 9 bases aligning to TRBD1. CDR3 size: 19 residues. Unmatched junction bases numbered 16, after V lost 2 bases and J lost 4 bases. Looked up from germline, CDR1 is SGHDT and CDR2 is YYEEEE.

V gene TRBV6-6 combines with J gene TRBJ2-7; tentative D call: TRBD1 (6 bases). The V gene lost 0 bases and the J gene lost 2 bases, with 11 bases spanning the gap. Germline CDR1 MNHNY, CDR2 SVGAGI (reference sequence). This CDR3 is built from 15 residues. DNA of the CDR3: TGTGCCAGCAGTTACTCCCCCGGGACACCCTACGAGCAGTACGTC. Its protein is CASSYSPGTPYEQYV.

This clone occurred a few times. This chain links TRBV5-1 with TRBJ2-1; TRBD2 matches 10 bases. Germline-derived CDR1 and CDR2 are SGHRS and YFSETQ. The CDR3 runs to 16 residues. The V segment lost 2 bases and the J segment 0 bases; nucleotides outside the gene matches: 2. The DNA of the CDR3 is TGCGCCAGCAGCTTTTTAGCGGGGGGCTCCTACAATGAGCAGTTCTTC. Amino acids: CASSFLAGGSYNEQFF.

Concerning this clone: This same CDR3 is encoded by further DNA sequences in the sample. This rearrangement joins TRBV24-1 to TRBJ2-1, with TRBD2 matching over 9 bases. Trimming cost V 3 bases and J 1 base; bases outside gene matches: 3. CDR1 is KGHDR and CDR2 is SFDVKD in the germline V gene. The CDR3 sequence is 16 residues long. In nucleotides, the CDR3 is TGTGCCACCAGTGATAGAACTAGCGGGTCCTACAATGAGCAGTTCTTC. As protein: CATSDRTSGSYNEQFF.

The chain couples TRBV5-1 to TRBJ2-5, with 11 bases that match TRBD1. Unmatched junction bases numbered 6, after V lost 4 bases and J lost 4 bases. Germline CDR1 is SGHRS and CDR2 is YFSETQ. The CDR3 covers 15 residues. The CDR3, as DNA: TGCGCCAGCAGCGGACGGACAGGGGGCGGAGAGACCCAGTACTTC. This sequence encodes CASSGRTGGGETQYF. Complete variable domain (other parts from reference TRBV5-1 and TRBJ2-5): KAGVTQTPRYLIKTRGQQVTLSCSPISGHRSVSWYQQTPGQGLQFLFEYFSETQRNKGNFPGRFSGRQFSNSRSEMNVSTLELGDSALYLCASSGRTGGGETQYFGPGTRLLVL.

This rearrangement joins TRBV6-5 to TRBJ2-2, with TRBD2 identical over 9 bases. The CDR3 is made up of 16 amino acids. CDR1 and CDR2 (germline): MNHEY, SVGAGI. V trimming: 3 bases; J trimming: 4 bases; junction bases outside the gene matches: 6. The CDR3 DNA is TGTGCCAGCAGTTATGTAGCGGGGGACCTCACCGGGGAGCTGTTTTTT. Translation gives CASSYVAGDLTGELFF.

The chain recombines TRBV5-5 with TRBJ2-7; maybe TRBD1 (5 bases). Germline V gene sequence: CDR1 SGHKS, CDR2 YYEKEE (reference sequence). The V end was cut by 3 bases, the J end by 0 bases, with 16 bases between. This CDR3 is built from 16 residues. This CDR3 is CASSSIPAGLSYEQYV. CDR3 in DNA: TGTGCCAGCAGCTCGATCCCGGCAGGGCTCTCCTACGAGCAGTACGTC.

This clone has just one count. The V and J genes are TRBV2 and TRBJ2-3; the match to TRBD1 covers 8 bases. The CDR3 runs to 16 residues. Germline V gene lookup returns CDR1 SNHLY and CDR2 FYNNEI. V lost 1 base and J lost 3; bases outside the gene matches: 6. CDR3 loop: CASSEGQGIRTDTQYF. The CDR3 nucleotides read TGTGCCAGCAGTGAAGGACAGGGGATAAGAACAGATACGCAGTATTTT.

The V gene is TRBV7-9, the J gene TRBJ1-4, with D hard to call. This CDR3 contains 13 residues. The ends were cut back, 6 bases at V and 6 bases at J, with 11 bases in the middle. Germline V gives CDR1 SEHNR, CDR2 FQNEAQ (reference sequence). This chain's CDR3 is CASSYTVDEKLFF. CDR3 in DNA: TGTGCCAGCAGTTATACAGTGGATGAAAAACTGTTTTTT.

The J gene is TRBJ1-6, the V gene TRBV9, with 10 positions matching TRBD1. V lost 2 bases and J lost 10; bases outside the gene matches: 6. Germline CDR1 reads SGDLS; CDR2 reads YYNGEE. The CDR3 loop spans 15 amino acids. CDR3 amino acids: CASSVNRDRGSPLHF. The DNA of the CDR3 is TGTGCCAGCAGCGTGAACCGGGACAGGGGATCACCCCTCCACTTT.

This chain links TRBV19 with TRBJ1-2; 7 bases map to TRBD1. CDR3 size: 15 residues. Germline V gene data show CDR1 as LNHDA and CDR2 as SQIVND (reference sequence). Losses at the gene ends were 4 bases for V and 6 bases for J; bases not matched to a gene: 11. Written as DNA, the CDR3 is TGTGCCAGTAGTACTCATGAGGGGGCAGGGAATGGCTACACCTTC. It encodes CASSTHEGAGNGYTF.

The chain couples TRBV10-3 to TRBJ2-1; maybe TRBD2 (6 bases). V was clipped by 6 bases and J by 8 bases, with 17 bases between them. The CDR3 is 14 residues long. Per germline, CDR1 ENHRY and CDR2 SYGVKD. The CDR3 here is CAISLLLASDEQFF. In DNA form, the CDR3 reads TGTGCCATCAGCTTGCTACTAGCCAGCGATGAGCAGTTCTTC.

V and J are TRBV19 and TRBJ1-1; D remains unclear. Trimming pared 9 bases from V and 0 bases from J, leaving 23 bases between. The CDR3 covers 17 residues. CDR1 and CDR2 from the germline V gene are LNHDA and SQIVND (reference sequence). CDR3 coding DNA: TGTGCCAGCGACCGGTCTCAAACGGACGGGATGAACACTGAAGCTTTCTTT. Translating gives CASDRSQTDGMNTEAFF.

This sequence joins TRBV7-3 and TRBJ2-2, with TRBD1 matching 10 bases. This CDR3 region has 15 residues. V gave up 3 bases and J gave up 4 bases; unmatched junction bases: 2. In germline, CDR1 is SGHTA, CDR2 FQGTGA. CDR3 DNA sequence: TGTGCCAGCAGCTTGGGACAGGGGACCACCGGGGAGCTGTTTTTT. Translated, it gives CASSLGQGTTGELFF. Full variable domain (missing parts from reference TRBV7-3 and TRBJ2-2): GAGVSQTPSNKVTEKGKYVELRCDPISGHTALYWYRQSLGQGPEFLIYFQGTGAADDSGLPNDRFFAVRPEGSVSTLKIQRTERGDSAVYLCASSLGQGTTGELFFGEGSRLTVL.

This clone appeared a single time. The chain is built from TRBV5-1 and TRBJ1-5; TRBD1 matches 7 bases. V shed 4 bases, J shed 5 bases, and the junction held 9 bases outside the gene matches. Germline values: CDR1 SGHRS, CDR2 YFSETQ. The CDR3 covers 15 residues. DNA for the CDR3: TGCGCCAGCAGCCCGGGAACAGGGGCAGATCAGCCCCAGCATTTT. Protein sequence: CASSPGTGADQPQHF. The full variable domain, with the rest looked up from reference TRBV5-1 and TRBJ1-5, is KAGVTQTPRYLIKTRGQQVTLSCSPISGHRSVSWYQQTPGQGLQFLFEYFSETQRNKGNFPGRFSGRQFSNSRSEMNVSTLELGDSALYLCASSPGTGADQPQHFGDGTRLSIL.